This TCR beta chain was profiled in a study of OX40 agonist ivuxolimab in advanced cancers. In the study overall: Patients were given ivuxolimab, an antibody that agonizes OX40 (CD134). Patients with prior anti-PD-1, anti-PD-L1 or anti-CTLA-4 therapy were eligible; 40% to 45% had some.

A remark on this clone: Its antigen remains unidentified.

Study observations and caveats: CD8+ T cells were the subset that, on average, had more expanded clones than CD4+. With doses of 0.1 to 3.0 mg/kg, CD4+ and CD8+ blood T cells had undergone clonal expansion by week 6.

V gave up 4 bases and J gave up 0 bases, with 19 bases separating them. The CDR3 is 17 amino acids. In germline, CDR1 is SGHNT, CDR2 YYREEE (reference sequence). Repertoires were generated with immunoSEQ multiplex PCR, while TCRdb's copy carries only in-frame clones and drops some. The sample holds 75,000 to 85,000 clones, around 86% seen once. This chain links TRBV5-4 with TRBJ2-5; weak D call: TRBD2 (6 bases). The source material was CD4+ or CD8+ T cells sorted from blood, sampled in a trial of the OX40 agonist ivuxolimab. The TCR sequence derives from an adult with an advanced solid tumor such as melanoma, head and neck, liver or kidney cancer. The CDR3 loop reads CASSPGGVEKYQETQYF. CDR3 nucleotide sequence: TGTGCCAGCAGCCCCGGGGGTGTAGAGAAGTACCAAGAGACCCAGTACTTC.